Listed here are 5 T cell receptor beta chains from one sample, sequenced in a study of control samples from healthy donors and cancer patients. Using immunoSEQ multiplex PCR, the repertoire was profiled, and TCRdb retains in-frame clones only, with some absent. The sample has about 410,000 clones, over 75% seen once. Sequences were obtained from PBMCs. All receptors come from a man aged 35 to 55 with head and neck cancer.

This clone came up once. The chain is built from TRBV24-1 and TRBJ2-3; 7 nucleotides line up with TRBD2. This CDR3 is 15 amino acids long. Per the germline V gene, CDR1 is KGHDR and CDR2 is SFDVKD. J lost 6 bases, V lost 3 bases, and 8 bases had no gene match. The CDR3, as DNA: TGTGCCACCAGTGATGGGCCTAGCGGTATGGATACGCAGTATTTT. Protein product: CATSDGPSGMDTQYF.

The chain is built from TRBV5-6 and TRBJ2-3; a possible D gene is TRBD1 (6 bases). In germline, CDR1 is SGHDT, CDR2 YYEEEE. This CDR3 is built from 15 residues. V lost 0 bases and J 3 bases, leaving 11 bases between the germline ends. The CDR3 is CASSLGQGWTDTQYF. CDR3 sequence (DNA): TGTGCCAGCAGCTTGGGGCAGGGGTGGACAGATACGCAGTATTTT.

The chain joins TRBV28 to TRBJ2-1; 11 nucleotides line up with TRBD2. The CDR3 spans 17 residues. Germline-derived CDR1 and CDR2 are MDHEN and SYDVKM. The trim removed 3 bases at V and 6 bases at J, leaving 10 bases unmatched. Here the CDR3 reads CASSLWVAGGLLNEQFF. For the CDR3, the DNA is TGTGCCAGCAGTTTGTGGGTAGCGGGAGGGCTTCTCAATGAGCAGTTCTTC.

This rearrangement joins TRBV19 to TRBJ2-7, with 12 bases aligning to TRBD1. CDR1 is LNHDA and CDR2 is SQIVND in the germline V gene (reference sequence). Trimming cost V 8 bases and J 6 bases; bases outside gene matches: 2. This CDR3 region has 12 residues. The DNA of the CDR3 is TGTGCCAGTGGGACAGGGGGCTTCGAGCAGTACTTC. Amino acids: CASGTGGFEQYF.

The genes are TRBV10-2 and TRBJ1-6; D is unclear. There are 14 residues in the CDR3. The germline gives CDR1 WSHSY, CDR2 SAAADI. Trimming shortened V by 1 base and J by 7 bases, and 8 bases separated the two germline ends. The CDR3 reads CASSEWVVNSPLHF. The CDR3 nucleotides read TGCGCCAGCAGTGAGTGGGTGGTCAATTCACCCCTCCACTTT.